This T cell receptor beta chain was sequenced for a study of T-cell reconstitution after alpha-beta-depleted transplantation in children. Overall study results and limits: Alpha-beta T cells about two months after transplant reportedly derived from several hundred expanded graft clones. Some patients' high day-60 TCRbeta diversity was attributed to recipient cells surviving conditioning. T cells produced anew were the main source of T-cell counts and diversity one year after transplant.

Using unique molecular identifiers, the investigators prepared the TCRbeta library. MiXCR was run by TCRdb on the PCR reads, yielding one entry per CDR3 protein. The data contain about 300,000 distinct CDR3 sequences, around a tenth of them singletons. The CDR3 loop spans 16 amino acids. V lost 2 bases, J lost 0 bases, and 6 bases stayed unmatched. As concerns this clonotype: Its antigen is as yet unknown.

The origin of this receptor is a boy in the first two years of life with acute myeloid leukemia, due to receive a stem cell transplant. This sequence joins TRBV12-3 or TRBV12-4 and TRBJ2-7; 8 nucleotides agree with TRBD1. The material sequenced was PBMCs, taken before TCRalphabeta/CD19-depleted stem cell transplant. Here the CDR3 reads CASSLRQGASSYEQYF. The CDR3 DNA reads TGTGCCAGCAGTTTAAGGCAGGGGGCGAGCTCCTACGAGCAGTACTTC.